The clone carrying this T cell receptor (beta chain) was detected only a few times. The antigen remains undetermined. It was 200 to 250 ng DNA, approximately 30,000 T cell genomes, that sorted-subset replicate PCRs used. Sequenced by immunoSEQ multiplex PCR; TCRdb stores in-frame clones only, minus some. The profile shows roughly 2.1 million clones, around 93% of them singletons. This specimen comes from a study of shared clonotypes between healthy human individuals. General study findings and limits: Sorted-subset sequencing was shown by rarefaction to be incomplete despite large depth.

CD45RO-negative, CCR7-selected cells formed the naive CD8 fraction, which excluded terminally differentiated effector memory CD45RA+ cells. Healthy adults negative for HIV, lacking recent acute infections or vaccinations, served as donors. Germline V gives CDR1 LNHDA, CDR2 SQIVND (reference sequence). V was pared by 5 bases and J by 7 bases, with 7 bases of the junction left unmatched. There are 13 residues in the CDR3. The source is a man younger than 30 in good health. Some clones in this sample may be carry-over from other donors' samples. The chain employs TRBV19 and TRBJ1-1; 7 nucleotides agree with TRBD1. Sequencing was carried out using naive CD8+ T cells from PBMCs. The CDR3 DNA is TGTGCCAGTAGTTCTGGGACAGCTAATGAAGCTTTCTTT. Amino acid sequence: CASSSGTANEAFF.